The 2 T cell receptor beta chains reported below all come from one sample, sequenced in a study of PD-1 blockade in classical Hodgkin lymphoma. The time point denotes: cycle 4 day 1 (C4D1), after less than seven weeks of nivolumab. Following autologous stem cell transplantation, relapse occurred in every patient, and exposure to brentuximab vedotin varied. Assay used: immunoSEQ multiplex PCR; TCRdb lists only in-frame clones, some missing. The table has tens of thousands of clones, about nine tenths seen once. The source was peripheral blood mononuclear cells (PBMCs), collected before the fourth cycle of nivolumab. All receptors derive from a human donor with classical Hodgkin lymphoma.

This chain connects TRBV28 to TRBJ2-7, with no clear D. The CDR3 totals 11 residues. V was clipped by 6 bases and J by 5 bases, with 8 bases between them. Germline-derived CDR1 and CDR2 are MDHEN and SYDVKM. Here the CDR3 reads CASRQIHEQYF. The CDR3 nucleotides are TGTGCCAGCAGACAGATACACGAGCAGTACTTC.

The chain carries TRBV2 and TRBJ1-4; D possibly corresponds to TRBD1 (5 bases). V was clipped by 7 bases and J by 2 bases, with 8 bases between them. Germline CDR1 SNHLY, CDR2 FYNNEI. The CDR3 totals 13 residues. The DNA for the CDR3 is TGTGCCAGCAATTGGGACACTAATGAAAAACTGTTTTTT. Encoded protein: CASNWDTNEKLFF.